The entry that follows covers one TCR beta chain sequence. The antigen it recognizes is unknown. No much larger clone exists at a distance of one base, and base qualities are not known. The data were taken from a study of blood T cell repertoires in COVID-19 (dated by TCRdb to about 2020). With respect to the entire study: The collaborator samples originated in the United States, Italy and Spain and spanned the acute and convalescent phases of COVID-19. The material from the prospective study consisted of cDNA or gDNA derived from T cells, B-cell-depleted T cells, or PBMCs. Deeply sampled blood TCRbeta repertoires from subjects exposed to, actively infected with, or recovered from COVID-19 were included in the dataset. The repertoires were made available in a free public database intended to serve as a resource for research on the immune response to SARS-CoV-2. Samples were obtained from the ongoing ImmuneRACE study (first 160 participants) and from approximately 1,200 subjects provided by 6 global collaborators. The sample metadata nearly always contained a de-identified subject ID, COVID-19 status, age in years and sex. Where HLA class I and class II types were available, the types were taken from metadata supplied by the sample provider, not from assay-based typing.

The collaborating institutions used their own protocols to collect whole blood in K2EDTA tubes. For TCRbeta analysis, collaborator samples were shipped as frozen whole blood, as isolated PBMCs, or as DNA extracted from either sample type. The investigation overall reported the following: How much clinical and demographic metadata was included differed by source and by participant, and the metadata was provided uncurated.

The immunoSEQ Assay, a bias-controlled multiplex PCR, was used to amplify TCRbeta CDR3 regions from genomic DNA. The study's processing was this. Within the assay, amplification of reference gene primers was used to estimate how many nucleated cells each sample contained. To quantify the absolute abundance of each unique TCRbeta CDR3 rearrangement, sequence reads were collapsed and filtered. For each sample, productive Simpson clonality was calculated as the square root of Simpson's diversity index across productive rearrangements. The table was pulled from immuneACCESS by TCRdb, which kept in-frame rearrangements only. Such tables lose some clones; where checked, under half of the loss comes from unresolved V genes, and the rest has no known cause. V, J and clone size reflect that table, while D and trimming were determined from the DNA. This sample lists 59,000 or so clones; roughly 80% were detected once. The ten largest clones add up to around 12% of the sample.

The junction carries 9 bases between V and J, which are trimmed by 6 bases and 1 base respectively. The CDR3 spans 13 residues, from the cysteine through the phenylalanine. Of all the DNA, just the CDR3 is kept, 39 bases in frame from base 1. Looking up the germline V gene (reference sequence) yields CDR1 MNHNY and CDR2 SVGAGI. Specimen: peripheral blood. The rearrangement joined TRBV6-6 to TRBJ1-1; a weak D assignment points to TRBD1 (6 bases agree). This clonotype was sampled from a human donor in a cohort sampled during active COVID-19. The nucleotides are TGTGCCAGCAGCAGGGGACAGAACACTGAAGCTTTCTTT. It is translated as CASSRGQNTEAFF.